This T cell receptor (beta chain) was sequenced during a study of human T cells and chemical hapten exposure (dated by TCRdb to the early 2020s). For the wider study: For sensitization, 2% DPC in acetone was applied to a roughly 2 cm by roughly 2 cm area of upper inner arm skin. Under 30 alopecia patients gave blood for TCR sequencing at one to four time points (pre-sensitization, 2, 6 and 24 weeks). Patients additionally received weekly therapeutic DPC doses to the scalp throughout the approximately 22-week study period. This study followed changes in the peripheral blood TCR repertoire in vivo during primary and secondary sensitization of alopecia patients to the hapten diphenylcyclopropenone (DPC). Blood samples were taken from patients before sensitization (week 0) and at 2, 6 and about 24 weeks after DPC sensitization. Patch testing was performed on the upper back with Finn chambers containing 0.01% DPC, and the patch tests were scored after 6 days according to International Contact Dermatitis Research Group standards. Alopecia areata with under or over 50% scalp involvement, alopecia totalis and alopecia universalis were represented in the patient cohort, which was mostly female. Libraries were combined into a pool for sequencing, and differences in TCR yield between samples came mainly from small differences in library volumes within the pool.

Details on this clonotype: The specificity of this receptor is unknown. Base qualities are not at hand, and no much larger clone is one base apart.

The CDR3 measures 17 amino acids from cysteine to phenylalanine. The kept DNA is CDR3 alone, 51 bases in frame from the first base. V loses 0 bases, J loses 3 bases, and the germline ends lie 17 bases apart. The germline V gene sets CDR1 to MNHEY and CDR2 to SVGAGI. Broad study findings and their caveats: All patients had alopecia, a presumed autoimmune disease, so their immune response might differ from that of healthy individuals. After repeated subsampling, the strength of the expansion versus patch-test correlation and the threshold at which it became significant changed. DPC sensitization did not change the number of TCRs with a frequency above 1 in 1000, and there was no evidence of changes in global repertoire structure. Patch test score correlated positively with the number of PT1 expanded TCRs, reaching significance at thresholds 8, 16 and 32 but not at 4. Expanded TCRs formed significantly more large CDR3 similarity clusters than pre-sensitization or healthy control sets, consistent with antigen-driven responses.

The time point label, read with the paper, signifies: pre-sensitization, week 0. The sample's treatment or condition label is to be understood as: therapeutic diphenylcyclopropenone sensitization with weekly scalp DPC. At each patch-test visit, blood was drawn before the patch test was applied. To be eligible, patients had to be aged 18 to 70, diagnosed with alopecia and judged suitable for DPC therapy, while pregnant patients were excluded. Total RNA was extracted from unfractionated whole blood that had been collected in Tempus Blood RNA tubes. Libraries were prepared through RACE. Sequenced using a NextSeq 500. During library preparation, unique molecular identifiers were attached to individual cDNA molecules so that TCRs could be counted quantitatively and reproducibly. For every blood RNA sample, sequencing covered both the TCR alpha and TCR beta chains. The paper's data handling went like this. Samples had a median of about 96,000 TCRs, with a range from about 23,224 to 690,600. The Decombinator software suite was used to annotate V, J and CDR3 in the TCR reads. To make PS versus PT1 abundance plots, every sample was subsampled to the same number of TCRs (28,000). TCRs were defined as expanded if absent before sensitization and observed at least eight times at the 2-week time point. Using fastp at Q25 and MiXCR, TCRdb reprocessed the public reads and kept productive beta chains. For every CDR3 protein sequence, its rows merge into one entry that carries the most common genes and DNA. The V and J calls reflect TCRdb's pipeline rather than the authors' work. This sample has more than 250,000 distinct CDR3 sequences in its table, and over 7.5% of those were observed once. The top ten constitute around 1.2% of the sample.

The sequencing used whole blood, collected in connection with sensitization to the hapten diphenylcyclopropenone (DPC). The clonotype was recovered from a man between 18 and 29 years old with alopecia areata. Some clones in this sample may be carry-over from other donors' samples. Recombination linked TRBV6-5 to TRBJ2-5; tentative D gene TRBD1, with 6 bases matching. The DNA sequence is given as TGTGCCAGCAGTTACTCGATTGGTATACAGGGTAAAGAGACCCAGTACTTC. Translated, this gives CASSYSIGIQGKETQYF.